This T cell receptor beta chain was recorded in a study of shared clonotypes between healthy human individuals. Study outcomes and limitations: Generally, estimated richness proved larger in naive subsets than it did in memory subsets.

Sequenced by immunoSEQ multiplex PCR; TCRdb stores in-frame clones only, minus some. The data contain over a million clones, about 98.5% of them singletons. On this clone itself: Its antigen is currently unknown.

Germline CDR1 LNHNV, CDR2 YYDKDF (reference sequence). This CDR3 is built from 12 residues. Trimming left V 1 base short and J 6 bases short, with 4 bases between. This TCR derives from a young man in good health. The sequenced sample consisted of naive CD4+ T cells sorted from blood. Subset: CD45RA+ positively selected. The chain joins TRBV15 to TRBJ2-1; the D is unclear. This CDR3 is CATSRGGNEQFF. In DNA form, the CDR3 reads TGTGCCACCAGCAGAGGGGGCAATGAGCAGTTCTTC.